This T cell receptor beta chain was captured by sequencing in a study of shared clonotypes between healthy human individuals (dated by TCRdb to the early 2020s). Regarding the study in general: A couple of women and three men aged 18 to 49 years were included in the cohort. For each donor, CD4 naive and CD4 memory were each given three plates, CD8 naive was given two plates, and CD8 memory was given one plate. To estimate repertoire size and how much clonotypes are shared between individuals, the study performed deep sequencing of blood TCR repertoires from about five healthy adults. To increase sequencing depth and limit assay-specific biases, different laboratories used diverse techniques to prepare libraries and sequence TCR repertoires. Each donor's leukapheresis produced roughly between roughly 0.85 and 9.5 billion PBMCs. General conclusions and limits of the study: Clonotypes shared by all four sorted-subset donors showed higher generation probabilities than non-shared clonotypes. Because the study included a small number of donors, the genetic and exposure-history diversity represented was limited. Pairwise subsampling led to the expectation that sequencing depth would affect the degree of clonotype sharing among donors. When several donors were compared, the shared fraction of clonotypes was about 5.4% for naive CD4, about 4% for naive CD8, about 2.4% for memory CD4, and 0.35% to 0.4% for memory CD8. Larger estimated clonotype richness was generally found for naive subsets than for memory subsets. Even with the large sequencing depth, rarefaction of the sorted-subset datasets indicated that sequencing was incomplete. Sampling was restricted to blood, and TCR repertoires in tissue are likely to differ from TCR repertoires in blood.

From the cysteine through the phenylalanine, the CDR3 covers 12 amino acids. Of all the DNA, just the CDR3 is kept, 36 bases in frame from base 1. Reading the germline V gene gives CDR1 LGHNT and CDR2 FRNRAP. A distance of 10 bases separates the germline ends of V and J, which lose 3 bases and 8 bases respectively. The donors were healthy, HIV-negative adults with no recently reported acute infections or vaccinations. Every donor was a Caucasian adult residing in Nashville, Tennessee, USA. CD4+ T cells were enriched through magnetic negative selection, after which naive cells were positively selected on CD45RA and the remaining negative fraction served as the memory subset. Blood was collected by leukapheresis, and PBMCs were isolated by Ficoll-Histopaque density gradient centrifugation and then cryopreserved in liquid nitrogen vapor phase. Analytical flow cytometry was used to check the purity and quantity of each magnetically sorted T cell population. Each sorted fraction had its genomic DNA isolated and then quantified by UV absorbance on a Nanodrop 2000c.

Using the deep immunoSEQ assay, multiplex PCR amplified TCR CDR3 regions from genomic DNA. Extracted genomic DNA from each cell subset was distributed evenly across all wells of several immunoSEQ 96-well plates, and each plate was treated as a replicate. For sorted subsets, each replicate PCR was loaded with 200 to 250 ng genomic DNA, equivalent to 32,000 or so T cell genomes. The purified libraries were quantified using a Qubit 3.0 fluorometer, sized with a Bioanalyzer 2100, and then quantified again using the KAPA Library Quantification kit. A separate single-read 150-cycle Illumina NextSeq 550 flow cell was used to sequence each immunoSEQ 96-well plate. Processing in the source paper ran as follows. Because the immunoSEQ output included only junctional sequences and no quality scores, the filtering could not be the same as the filtering used for full-length reads. Sequences were annotated with PyIR, a Python wrapper for IgBLAST v1.9, using IMGT germline references to assign V/J genes and CDR3. Any read was removed if the V/J assignment was weak (E-value above 1e-6), the CDR3 was missing, or the read contained stop codons, out-of-frame junctions, or ambiguous translated residues. A V3J clonotype was defined by an identical inferred V gene, J gene, and CDR3 amino acid sequence. The percentage overlap between two repertoires was calculated by dividing the number of shared unique clonotypes by the size of the smaller repertoire. Three approaches were used to assess repertoire richness: RTK rarefaction, the Chao1 estimator, and Recon v2.1 estimates of unobserved clonotypes. For all TCRbeta clonotypes obtained by the gDNA method from a handful of donors, generation probabilities were computed with OLGA. TCRdb limited this immuneACCESS table to in-frame rearrangements with V and J called. A share of clones is missing; checked studies link under half to unresolved V genes, and the rest is unexplained. That table furnishes V, J and clone size, whereas the DNA furnished D and trimming. This sample is represented by 1,400,000 or so clones; approximately 98.5% of them were singletons. The top ten clonotypes cover under 0.45% of the sample.

Turning to this clone: There is no known antigen for this receptor. No base quality values were provided; no much bigger clone lies one nucleotide off.

Sequencing used naive CD4+ T cells sorted from blood. Explained via the paper, the cell subset or site label denotes: CD45RA+ positively selected. The chain was built from TRBV12-5 and TRBJ1-2, with the D gene not confidently named. The TCR sequence derives from a man younger than 45 in good health. The DNA sequence is given as TGTGCTAGTGGTTTAGCACCTCGGGGCTACACCTTC. Translated, this gives CASGLAPRGYTF.